This T cell receptor beta chain was captured in a study of early T cells in non-severe SARS-CoV-2 infection. Background on the study: Bulk RNA isolated from unsorted whole blood underwent sequencing; chains were not paired.

A word on this clonotype: What it binds is unknown.

The CDR3 totals 13 residues. CDR1 and CDR2 (germline): SGHRS, YFSETQ. Trimming left V 2 bases short and J 4 bases short, with 9 bases between. TCRdb ran MiXCR on the 5' RACE reads and lists one entry per CDR3 protein. The sample has 25,000 to 30,000 distinct CDR3 sequences; less than 10% are singletons. Study-level points and caveats: CD4 and private specificities were missed by VDJdb matching, which favored anti-spike CD8 responses.

The gene calls are TRBV5-1 and TRBJ2-5; D remains ambiguous. The sequence came from an adult who was a healthcare worker with PCR-confirmed SARS-CoV-2 infection or an uninfected control (not recorded which). Sequenced input: whole blood. CDR3 region: CASSLGSGETQYF. The CDR3 DNA is TGCGCCAGCAGCTTAGGGTCCGGAGAGACCCAGTACTTC.